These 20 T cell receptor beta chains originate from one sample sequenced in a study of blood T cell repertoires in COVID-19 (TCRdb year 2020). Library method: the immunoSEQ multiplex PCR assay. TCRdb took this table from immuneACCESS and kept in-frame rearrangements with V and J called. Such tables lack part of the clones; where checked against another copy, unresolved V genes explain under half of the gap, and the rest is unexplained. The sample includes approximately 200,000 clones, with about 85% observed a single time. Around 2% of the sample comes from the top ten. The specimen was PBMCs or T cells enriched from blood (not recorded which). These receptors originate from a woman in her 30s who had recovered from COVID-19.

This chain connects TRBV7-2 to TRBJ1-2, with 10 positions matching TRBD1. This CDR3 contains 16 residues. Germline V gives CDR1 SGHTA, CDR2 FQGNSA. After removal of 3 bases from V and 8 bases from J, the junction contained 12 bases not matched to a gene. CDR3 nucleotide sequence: TGTGCCAGCAGCTTCTCCGGGACAGGGGTGGTCCGAGGCTACACCTTC. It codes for CASSFSGTGVVRGYTF. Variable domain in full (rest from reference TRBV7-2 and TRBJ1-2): GAGVSQSPSNKVTEKGKDVELRCDPISGHTALYWYRQSLGQGLEFLIYFQGNSAPDKSGLPSDRFSAERTGGSVSTLTIQRTQQEDSAVYLCASSFSGTGVVRGYTFGSGTRLTVV.

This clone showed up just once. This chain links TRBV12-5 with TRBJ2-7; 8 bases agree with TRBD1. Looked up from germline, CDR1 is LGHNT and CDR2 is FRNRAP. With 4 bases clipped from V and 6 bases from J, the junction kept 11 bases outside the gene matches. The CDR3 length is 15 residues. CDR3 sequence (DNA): TGTGCTAGTGGTTACATCCTTGGACAGGGTGGCGAGCAGTACTTC. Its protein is CASGYILGQGGEQYF.

In DNA form, the CDR3 reads TGTGCCAGCAGTCCAAGACTAGATTTCTATGAGCAGTTCTTC. Residues: CASSPRLDFYEQFF. The V and J genes are TRBV6-5 and TRBJ2-1; a possible D gene is TRBD2 (6 bases). This CDR3 has 14 amino acids. With 5 bases removed from V and 8 bases from J, the gap between germline ends came to 16 bases. CDR1 is MNHEY, CDR2 SVGAGI, per germline.

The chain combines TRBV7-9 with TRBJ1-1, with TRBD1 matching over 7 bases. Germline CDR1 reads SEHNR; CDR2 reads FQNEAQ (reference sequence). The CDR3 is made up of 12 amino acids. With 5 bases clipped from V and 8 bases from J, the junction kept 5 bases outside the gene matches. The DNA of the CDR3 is TGTGCCAGCAGCCAGGGGGGTAGAGAAGCTTTCTTT. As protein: CASSQGGREAFF.

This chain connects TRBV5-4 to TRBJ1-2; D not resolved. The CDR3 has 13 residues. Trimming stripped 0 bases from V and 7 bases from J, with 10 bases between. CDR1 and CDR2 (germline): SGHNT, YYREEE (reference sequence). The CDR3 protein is CASSLGPEGGYTF. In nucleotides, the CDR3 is TGTGCCAGCAGCTTGGGGCCGGAGGGTGGCTACACCTTC.

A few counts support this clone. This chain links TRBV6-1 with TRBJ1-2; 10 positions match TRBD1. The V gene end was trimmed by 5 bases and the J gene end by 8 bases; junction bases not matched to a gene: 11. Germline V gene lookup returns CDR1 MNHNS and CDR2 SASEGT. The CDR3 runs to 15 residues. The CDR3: CASSPGTGVNWGYTF. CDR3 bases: TGTGCCAGCAGTCCCGGGACAGGGGTGAATTGGGGCTACACCTTC.

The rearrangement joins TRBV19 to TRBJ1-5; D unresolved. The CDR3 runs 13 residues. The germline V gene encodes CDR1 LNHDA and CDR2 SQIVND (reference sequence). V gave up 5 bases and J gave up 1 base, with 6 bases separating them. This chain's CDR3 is CASSPQSNQPQHF. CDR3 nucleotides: TGTGCCAGTAGTCCCCAAAGCAATCAGCCCCAGCATTTT.

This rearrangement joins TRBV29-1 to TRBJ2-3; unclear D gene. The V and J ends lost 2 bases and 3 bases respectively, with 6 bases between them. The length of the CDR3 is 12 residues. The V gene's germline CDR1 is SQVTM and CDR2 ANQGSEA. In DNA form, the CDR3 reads TGCAGCGTTGAACAGACTACAGATACGCAGTATTTT. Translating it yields CSVEQTTDTQYF.

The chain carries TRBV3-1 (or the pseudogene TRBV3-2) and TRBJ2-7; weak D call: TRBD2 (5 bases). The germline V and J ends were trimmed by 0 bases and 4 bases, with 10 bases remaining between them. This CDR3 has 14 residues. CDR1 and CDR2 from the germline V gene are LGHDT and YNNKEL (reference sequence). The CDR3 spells CASSQDGRTYEQYF. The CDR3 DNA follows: TGTGCCAGCAGCCAAGATGGGAGAACATACGAGCAGTACTTC.

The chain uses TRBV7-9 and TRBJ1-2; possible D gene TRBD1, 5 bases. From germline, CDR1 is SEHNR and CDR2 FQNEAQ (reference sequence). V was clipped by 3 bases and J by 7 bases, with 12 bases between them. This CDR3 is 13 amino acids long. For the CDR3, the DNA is TGTGCCAGCAGCTTGGGGCGTCCCGGTGGCTACACCTTC. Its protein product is CASSLGRPGGYTF.

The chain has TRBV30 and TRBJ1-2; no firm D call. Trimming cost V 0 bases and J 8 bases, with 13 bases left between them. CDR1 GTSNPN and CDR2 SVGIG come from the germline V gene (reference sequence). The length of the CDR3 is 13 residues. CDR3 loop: CAWSVERRLGYTF. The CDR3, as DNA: TGTGCCTGGAGTGTAGAGAGGCGTTTGGGCTACACCTTC. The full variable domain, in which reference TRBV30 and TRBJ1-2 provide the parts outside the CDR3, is SQTIHQWPATLVQPVGSPLSLECTVEGTSNPNLYWYRQAAGRGLQLLFYSVGIGQISSEVPQNLSASRPQDRQFILSSKKLLLSDSGFYLCAWSVERRLGYTFGSGTRLTVV.

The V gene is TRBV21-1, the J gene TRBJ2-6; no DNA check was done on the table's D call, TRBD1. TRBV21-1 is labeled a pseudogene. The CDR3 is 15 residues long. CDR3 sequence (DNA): TGTGCCAGCAGCAAAATCAACTCTGGGGCCAACGTCCTGACTTTC. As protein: CASSKINSGANVLTF.

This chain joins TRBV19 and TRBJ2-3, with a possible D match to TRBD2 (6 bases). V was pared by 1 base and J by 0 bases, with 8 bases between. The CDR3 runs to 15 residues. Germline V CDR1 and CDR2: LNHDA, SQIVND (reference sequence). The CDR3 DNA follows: TGTGCCAGTAGTATAGTCGGGACTAGCACAGATACGCAGTATTTT. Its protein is CASSIVGTSTDTQYF. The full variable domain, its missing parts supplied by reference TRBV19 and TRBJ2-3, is DGGITQSPKYLFRKEGQNVTLSCEQNLNHDAMYWYRQDPGQGLRLIYYSQIVNDFQKGDIAEGYSVSREKKESFPLTVTSAQKNPTAFYLCASSIVGTSTDTQYFGPGTRLTVL.

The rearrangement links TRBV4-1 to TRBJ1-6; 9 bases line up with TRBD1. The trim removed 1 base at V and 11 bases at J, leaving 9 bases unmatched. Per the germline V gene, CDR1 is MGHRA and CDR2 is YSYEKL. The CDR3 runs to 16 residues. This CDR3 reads CASSQAYGTGYPPLHF. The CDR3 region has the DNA TGCGCCAGCAGCCAAGCTTACGGGACAGGGTATCCACCCCTCCACTTT.

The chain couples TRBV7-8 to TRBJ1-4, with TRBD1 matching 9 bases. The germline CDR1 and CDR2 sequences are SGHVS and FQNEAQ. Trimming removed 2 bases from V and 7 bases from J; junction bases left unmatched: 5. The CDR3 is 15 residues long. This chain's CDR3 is CASSLRGQGSEKLFF. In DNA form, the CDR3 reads TGTGCCAGCAGCTTAAGGGGACAGGGAAGTGAAAAACTGTTTTTT. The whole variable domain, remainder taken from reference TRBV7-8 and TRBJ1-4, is GAGVSQSPRYKVAKRGQDVALRCDPISGHVSLFWYQQALGQGPEFLTYFQNEAQLDKSGLPSDRFFAERPEGSVSTLKIQRTQQEDSAVYLCASSLRGQGSEKLFFGSGTQLSVL.

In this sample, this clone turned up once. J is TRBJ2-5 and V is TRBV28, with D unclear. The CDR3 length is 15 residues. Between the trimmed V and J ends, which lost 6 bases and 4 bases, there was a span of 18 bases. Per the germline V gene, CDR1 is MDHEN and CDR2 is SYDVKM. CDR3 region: CASSPLHSLGETQYF. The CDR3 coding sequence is TGTGCCAGCAGCCCCCTCCACAGTTTGGGAGAGACCCAGTACTTC.

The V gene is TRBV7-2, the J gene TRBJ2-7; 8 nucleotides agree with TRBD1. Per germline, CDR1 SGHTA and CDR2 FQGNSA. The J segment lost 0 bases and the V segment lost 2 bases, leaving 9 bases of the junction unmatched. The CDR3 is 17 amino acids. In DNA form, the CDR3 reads TGTGCCAGCAGCTTAAGGGCGGGGACAGGCTTCTCCTACGAGCAGTACTTC. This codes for CASSLRAGTGFSYEQYF.

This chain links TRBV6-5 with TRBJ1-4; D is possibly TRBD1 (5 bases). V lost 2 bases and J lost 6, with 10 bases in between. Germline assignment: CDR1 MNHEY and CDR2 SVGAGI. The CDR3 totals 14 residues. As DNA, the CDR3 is TGTGCCAGCAGTTACGCAGGGAATGATGAAAAACTGTTTTTT. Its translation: CASSYAGNDEKLFF.

The CDR3: CASSLTGSAGNTIYF. The CDR3 bases are TGTGCCAGCAGCTTGACAGGGAGTGCAGGAAACACCATATATTTT. The chain recombines TRBV5-4 with TRBJ1-3; tentative D call: TRBD1 (6 bases). CDR3 length equals 15 residues. Looked up from germline, CDR1 is SGHNT and CDR2 is YYREEE (reference sequence). V was shortened by 1 base and J by 4 bases, with 12 bases between the two germline ends.

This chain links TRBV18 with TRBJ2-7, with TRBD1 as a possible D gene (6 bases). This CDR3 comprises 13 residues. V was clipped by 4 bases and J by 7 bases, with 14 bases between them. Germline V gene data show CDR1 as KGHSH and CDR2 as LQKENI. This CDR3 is CASSQQGLEEQYF. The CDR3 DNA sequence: TGTGCCAGCTCACAACAGGGTTTGGAAGAGCAGTACTTC.